Listed here is a single T cell receptor (beta chain). The sample holds one count of this clonotype. Its cognate antigen has yet to be identified. At one end, the junction sequence differs from germline, possibly due to a read error. The TCR beta CDR3 regions were amplified from RNA transcripts. The TCR CDR3 was subjected to a first round of RT-PCR using the HTBI primer set and the Qiagen OneStep RT-PCR kit. Libraries were constructed in a second round of multiplex PCR, after which size selection and purification were carried out. Libraries were sequenced paired-end with 100 bp reads on an Illumina HiSeq2000. The study's own analysis went as follows. SOAPnuke was used to process the raw data, throwing out any read that contained adapters or uncalled bases, had a mean Phred below 15, or lacked an exact constant-primer or identifier match. COPE v1.2.5 was used to merge the high-quality paired reads, and each unique nucleotide sequence was defined as a clonotype. MiTCR v1.1 was used to align the clonotypes against IMGT TRBV, TRBD and TRBJ reference segments. The analysis was restricted to V-J combinations with a frequency above 0.0001, which together covered around 99% of the repertoires. A TCS score was defined as the ratio between F50 (clonal expansion) and ExV (chaos), using BLOSUM62-based TCRdist between CDR3 peptides within each V-J. Welch's t-statistics and random forest reduced several hundred V-J features to fewer than 15, which were used in a naive Bayes classifier (R e1071). TCRdb trimmed public reads at Q25 via fastp, called clones via MiXCR and kept in-frame beta chains. Under each unique CDR3 protein, matching rows form one entry showing the most common genes and DNA. None of the V and J calls come from the authors' own analysis; TCRdb made them. This sample has about 340,000 distinct CDR3 sequences in its table, and approximately 18% of those were observed once. Clones ranked in the top ten supply about 53% of the sample.

This sample was included in a study of T cells in Graves' hyperthyroidism and ophthalmopathy (dated by TCRdb to the late 2010s). Study-level background: Peripheral blood was sampled at the time of initial diagnosis, prior to any treatment. The paper describes TCR Vbeta CDR3 sequencing of 140 or so peripheral blood samples, made up of around 41 ophthalmopathy patients, some 76 hyperthyroidism patients and 17 progressor patients. Following sampling, methimazole starting at 30 mg daily was given to hyperthyroidism patients, and high-dose intravenous methylprednisolone was given to ophthalmopathy patients. Thyroid tissue and blood T-cell repertoires from about 6 Graves' hyperthyroidism patients were also compared in the study. A discovery cohort of about 100 patients, 43 with Graves' ophthalmopathy and approximately 60 with stable Graves' hyperthyroidism, was used to find distinguishing TCR V-J signatures. Prospective prediction of ophthalmopathy was tested in an independent validation cohort of 18 to 20 hyperthyroidism patients and 15 to 17 patients who later progressed to ophthalmopathy. The 100 discovery patients were randomly split 7:3 into training and test sets.

Results the study describes overall, beyond this receptor: Sample size was not statistically predetermined, and investigators were not blinded to group allocation. Ophthalmopathy was separated from stable hyperthyroidism by a 13 V-J signature model, with approximately 90% sensitivity and about 81% specificity obtained in cross-validation and 80%/75% obtained in testing. During validation, the model predicted progression to ophthalmopathy a median of approximately 7 months ahead of onset, with 70.59% sensitivity and almost 75% specificity. Most expanded thyroid clonotypes (frequency above 0.001) were also detected in blood, a finding suggesting that blood repertoires may reflect thyroid immune responses.

A patient counted as having stable Graves' hyperthyroidism if no progression to ophthalmopathy occurred over 18 months of follow-up. Hyperthyroidism patients were newly diagnosed, with disease duration under 2 months, and aged 18 to 65 years. Exclusion was applied to patients with uncontrolled infections, other autoimmune diseases, pregnancy or lactation. Diagnoses were established on the basis of clinical symptoms, serum thyroxine and TRAb, thyroid ultrasound, and orbital computed tomography. Ficoll-Paque density gradient centrifugation was used to isolate PBMCs from approximately 11 ml of fresh peripheral blood. Total RNA was extracted using Trizol reagent, and RNA quality was assessed on an Agilent 2100 Bioanalyzer. CDR1 and CDR2 (SGHTA, FQGNSA) derive from the germline V gene. The CDR3, cysteine through phenylalanine, is 16 amino acids long. The retained sequence is limited to the CDR3, 48 bases, with the frame set at the first base.

This receptor was taken from a woman aged 45 to 65 with Graves' hyperthyroidism. Sequencing input: blood. The sequence joins TRBV7-2 to TRBJ2-2; 7 nucleotides in the junction match TRBD1. The CDR3 here reads CASSETGVPNTGELFF. The base sequence is TGCGCCAGCAGCGAAACAGGGGTCCCGAACACCGGGGAGCTGTTTTTT.